Described below is a single TCR beta chain sequence and its context. Its matching antigen is unknown. These data are taken from a study of cytomegalovirus exposure and HLA in healthy donors. Study outcomes and limitations: Beyond CMV serostatus, there was no information to go on about immune exposure. Researchers reported that three CMV-associated chains were confirmed in vitro as CMV antigen-specific.

The study ran its PCR with 60 Vbeta and 13 Jbeta primers. Assay: immunoSEQ multiplex PCR; the TCRdb copy retains only in-frame clones and omits some. Of fewer than 150,000 clones listed, 80% were seen once; the top ten hold 2.2%. CDR3 size: 20 residues. J gave up 0 bases and V 0 bases, and 8 bases lay outside the gene matches. In germline, CDR1 is SGDLS, CDR2 YYNGEE. This chain links TRBV9 with TRBJ2-1; 14 nucleotides agree with TRBD2. This TCR was sampled from a man in his thirties or forties in good health and CMV-seronegative. The specimen sequenced was PBMCs. The CDR3 nucleotides are TGTGCCAGCAGCGTAGCTACTGGGACTAGCGGGAGTACCTCCTACAATGAGCAGTTCTTC. Translation: CASSVATGTSGSTSYNEQFF.